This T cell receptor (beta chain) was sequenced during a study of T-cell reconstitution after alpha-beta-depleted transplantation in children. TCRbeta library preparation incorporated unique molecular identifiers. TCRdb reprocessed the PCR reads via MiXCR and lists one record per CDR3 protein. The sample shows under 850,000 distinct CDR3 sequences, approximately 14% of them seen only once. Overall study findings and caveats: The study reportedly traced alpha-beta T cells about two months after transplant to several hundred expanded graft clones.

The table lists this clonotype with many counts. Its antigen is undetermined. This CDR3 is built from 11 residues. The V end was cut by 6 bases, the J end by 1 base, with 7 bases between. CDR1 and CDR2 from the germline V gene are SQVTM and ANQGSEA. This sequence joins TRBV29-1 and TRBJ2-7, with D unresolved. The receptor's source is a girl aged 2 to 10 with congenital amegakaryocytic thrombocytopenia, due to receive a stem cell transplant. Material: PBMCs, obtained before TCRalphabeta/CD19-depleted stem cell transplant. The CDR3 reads CSVHSSYEQYF. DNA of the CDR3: TGCAGCGTACACTCGTCCTACGAGCAGTACTTC.